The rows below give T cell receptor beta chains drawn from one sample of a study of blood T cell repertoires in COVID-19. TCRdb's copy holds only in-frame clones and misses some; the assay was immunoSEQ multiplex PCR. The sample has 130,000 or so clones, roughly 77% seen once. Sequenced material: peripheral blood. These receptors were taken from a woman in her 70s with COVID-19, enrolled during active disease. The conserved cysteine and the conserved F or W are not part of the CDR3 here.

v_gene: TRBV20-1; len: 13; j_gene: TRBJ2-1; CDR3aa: SASLVGGASGEQF
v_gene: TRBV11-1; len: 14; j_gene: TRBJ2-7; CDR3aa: ASSDSMNSLGYEQY
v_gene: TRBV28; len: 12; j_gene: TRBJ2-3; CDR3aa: ASSFPRDSSLQY
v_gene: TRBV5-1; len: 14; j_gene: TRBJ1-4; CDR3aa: ASSWGTVATNEKLF
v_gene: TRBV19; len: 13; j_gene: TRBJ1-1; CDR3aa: ASSIIQTGTSEAF
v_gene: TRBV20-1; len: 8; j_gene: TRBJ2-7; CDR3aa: SVGSYEQY
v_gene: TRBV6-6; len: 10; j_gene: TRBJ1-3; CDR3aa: ASSPGRNTIY
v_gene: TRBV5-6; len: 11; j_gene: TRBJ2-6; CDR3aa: ASSTFGTNVLT
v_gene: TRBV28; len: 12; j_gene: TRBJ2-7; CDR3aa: ASSSGTLGYEQY
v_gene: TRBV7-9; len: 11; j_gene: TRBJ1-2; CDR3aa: ASSSLGHYGYT
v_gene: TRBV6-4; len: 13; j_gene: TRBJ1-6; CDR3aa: ASSEQAMPNSPLH
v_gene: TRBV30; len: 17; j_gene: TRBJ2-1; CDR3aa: AWSVRWTGGAKVHNEQF
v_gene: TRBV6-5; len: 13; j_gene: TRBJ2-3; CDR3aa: ASSQRGGVEDTQY
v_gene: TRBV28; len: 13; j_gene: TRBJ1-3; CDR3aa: ASSLGQGTGNTIY
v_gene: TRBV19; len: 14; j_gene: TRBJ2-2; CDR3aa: ASSTPRTSGPGELF
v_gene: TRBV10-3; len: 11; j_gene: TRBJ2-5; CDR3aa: AIRGQGLETQY
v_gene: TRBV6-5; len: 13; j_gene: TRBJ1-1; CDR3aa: ASSPTERSATEAF
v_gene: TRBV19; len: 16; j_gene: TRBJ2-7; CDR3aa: ASSPVTGQGAPGGEQY
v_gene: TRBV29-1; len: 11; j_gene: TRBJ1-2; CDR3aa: SVVDLGSNGYT
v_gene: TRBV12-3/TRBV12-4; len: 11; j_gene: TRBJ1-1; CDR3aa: ASSLWQNTEAF
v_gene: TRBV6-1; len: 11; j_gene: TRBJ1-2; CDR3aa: ASSESGTRGYT
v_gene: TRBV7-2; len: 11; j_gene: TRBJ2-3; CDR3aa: ATSPGGTDTQY
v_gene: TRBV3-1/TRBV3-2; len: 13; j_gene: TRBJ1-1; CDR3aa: ASSQSGPGGVEAF
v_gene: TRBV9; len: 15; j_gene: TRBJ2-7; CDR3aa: ASSPGLAGGRGYEQY
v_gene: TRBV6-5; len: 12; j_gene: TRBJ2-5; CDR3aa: ASSRSGGSETQY
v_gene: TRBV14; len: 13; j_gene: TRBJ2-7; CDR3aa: ASSLLTGGFLEQY
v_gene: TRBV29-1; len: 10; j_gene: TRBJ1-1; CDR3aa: SPFGVGAEAF
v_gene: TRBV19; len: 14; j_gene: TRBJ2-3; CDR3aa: ASSIGASGSTDTQY
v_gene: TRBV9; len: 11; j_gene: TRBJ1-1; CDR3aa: ASGTGANTEAF
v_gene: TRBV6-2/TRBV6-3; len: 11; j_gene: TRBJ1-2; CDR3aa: ASSYDKGNGYT
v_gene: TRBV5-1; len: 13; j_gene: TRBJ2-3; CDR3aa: ASSLQGAGTDTQY